The rows below give T cell receptor beta chains drawn from one sample of a study of blood T cell repertoires in COVID-19. Method: immunoSEQ multiplex PCR; TCRdb's copy keeps in-frame clones and lacks some. The sample contains roughly 250,000 clones, 70% to 90% of which appear only once. Sequencing input: PBMCs or T cells enriched from blood (not recorded which). The receptors stem from a woman aged 40 to 50 with acute COVID-19. The CDR3 runs from the conserved cysteine through the conserved F or W. Fields, in order: V gene, D gene, clone size, J gene, CDR3 DNA, CDR3 protein. The D gene is left open where the match is weak. Rows give clone size only sometimes, using once, few, many, or a class for an expanded clone.

V: TRBV2; D: NA; size: NA; J: TRBJ2-1; DNA: TGTGCCAGCCGTAGAGAGCCTCTCTCCTACAATGAGCAGTTCTTC; CDR3: CASRREPLSYNEQFF
V: TRBV5-6; D: TRBD2; size: NA; J: TRBJ2-5; DNA: TGTGCCAGCAGCTTGAGGAGGGCAACTAGCGGGAGACGAGAGACCCAGTACTTC; CDR3: CASSLRRATSGRRETQYF
V: TRBV24-1; D: TRBD1; size: NA; J: TRBJ2-1; DNA: TGTGCCACCAGCCATCAGGGGGCCTACAATGAGCAGTTCTTC; CDR3: CATSHQGAYNEQFF
V: TRBV14; D: TRBD1; size: NA; J: TRBJ1-5; DNA: TGTGCCAGCGAGAACCTTGGGGACAGTTATCAGCCCCAGCATTTT; CDR3: CASENLGDSYQPQHF
V: TRBV25-1; D: NA; size: NA; J: TRBJ2-1; DNA: TGTGCCAGCAGTGAAACAGGAAACAATGAGCAGTTCTTC; CDR3: CASSETGNNEQFF
V: TRBV5-4; D: NA; size: NA; J: TRBJ2-3; DNA: TGTGCCAGCAGCTTGACAGGCTCAGATACGCAGTATTTT; CDR3: CASSLTGSDTQYF
V: TRBV7-9; D: NA; size: NA; J: TRBJ2-3; DNA: TGTGCCAGCAGCTCCCCCCGTCTTAGCGGCGGTACGCAGTATTTT; CDR3: CASSSPRLSGGTQYF
V: TRBV6-6; D: NA; size: NA; J: TRBJ1-1; DNA: TGTGCCAGCAGTTCTGGACTGGTGAACACTGAAGCTTTCTTT; CDR3: CASSSGLVNTEAFF
V: TRBV5-5; D: TRBD1; size: few; J: TRBJ1-1; DNA: TGTGCCAGCAGCTTGGTTAGGACAGGTAACACTGAAGCTTTCTTT; CDR3: CASSLVRTGNTEAFF
V: TRBV4-1; D: TRBD1; size: NA; J: TRBJ2-7; DNA: TGCGCCAGCAGCCGAGGGACAGGCAGTGGGTACGAGCAGTACTTC; CDR3: CASSRGTGSGYEQYF
V: TRBV24-1; D: TRBD2; size: NA; J: TRBJ2-3; DNA: TGTGCCACCAGTGACTCTAGCGGGGGTTCCACAGATACGCAGTATTTT; CDR3: CATSDSSGGSTDTQYF
V: TRBV18; D: NA; size: NA; J: TRBJ1-6; DNA: TGTGCCAGCTCACCAATCGGGGAGGAGACACCCCTCCACTTT; CDR3: CASSPIGEETPLHF
V: TRBV24-1; D: NA; size: once; J: TRBJ2-5; DNA: TGTGCCACCGCTCCCCGAGGGGGGAGGGCCCGGGAGACCCAGTACTTC; CDR3: CATAPRGGRARETQYF
V: TRBV7-9; D: TRBD2; size: NA; J: TRBJ2-3; DNA: TGTGCCAGCAGCTTAGGCAGGACTAGCGATAGGGGAGATACGCAGTATTTT; CDR3: CASSLGRTSDRGDTQYF
V: TRBV30; D: NA; size: NA; J: TRBJ1-2; DNA: TGTGCCTGGGGGAAAGGGGGAAATGGCTACACCTTC; CDR3: CAWGKGGNGYTF
V: TRBV7-9; D: NA; size: NA; J: TRBJ2-1; DNA: TGTGCCAGCAGCTTCGAGGACACCCATACGTTCTTC; CDR3: CASSFEDTHTFF
V: TRBV5-4; D: NA; size: few; J: TRBJ1-2; DNA: TGTGCCAGCAGCTTGGCGGGGTTTGACTATGGCTACACCTTC; CDR3: CASSLAGFDYGYTF
V: TRBV4-3; D: TRBD2; size: NA; J: TRBJ2-3; DNA: TGCGCCAGCAGCCAAGGTAGCGGGAGGGCAGATACGCAGTATTTT; CDR3: CASSQGSGRADTQYF
V: TRBV7-8; D: TRBD1; size: NA; J: TRBJ2-2; DNA: TGTGCCAGCAGCTTCCGGACAGGGAACACCGGGGAGCTGTTTTTT; CDR3: CASSFRTGNTGELFF
V: TRBV4-1; D: NA; size: NA; J: TRBJ1-1; DNA: TGCGCCAGCAGCCAAGAAGAAGGTGGGGGGGGCTGGAGGAACACTGAAGCTTTCTTT; CDR3: CASSQEEGGGGWRNTEAFF
V: TRBV10-3; D: TRBD1; size: NA; J: TRBJ1-1; DNA: TGTGCCTACCGAGGGACAGGGAACACTGAAGCTTTCTTT; CDR3: CAYRGTGNTEAFF
V: TRBV30; D: TRBD1; size: NA; J: TRBJ1-3; DNA: TGTGCCTGGAGTACGGACAGGGGAAACACCATATATTTT; CDR3: CAWSTDRGNTIYF
V: TRBV19; D: NA; size: NA; J: TRBJ1-1; DNA: TGTGCCAGTAGCGGAGGGGTACAGAACACTGAAGCTTTCTTT; CDR3: CASSGGVQNTEAFF
V: TRBV10-1; D: NA; size: NA; J: TRBJ2-7; DNA: TGCGCCACCGCGACAGAATACGAGCAGTACTTC; CDR3: CATATEYEQYF
V: TRBV2; D: TRBD2; size: NA; J: TRBJ2-3; DNA: TGTGCCAGCACCGGGAGGGGAAGCACAGATACGCAGTATTTT; CDR3: CASTGRGSTDTQYF
V: TRBV2; D: NA; size: NA; J: TRBJ2-3; DNA: TGTGCCAGCAGTGTACAGGGAGGCACAGATACGCAGTATTTT; CDR3: CASSVQGGTDTQYF
V: TRBV4-3; D: TRBD1; size: NA; J: TRBJ1-1; DNA: TGCGCCAGCAGTCAAGCTAACAGGGGCGATAACACTGAAGCTTTCTTT; CDR3: CASSQANRGDNTEAFF
V: TRBV19; D: TRBD1; size: NA; J: TRBJ2-1; DNA: TGTGCCAGGACTGGACAGGGCAAACATCTGGCCTACAATGAGCAGTTCTTC; CDR3: CARTGQGKHLAYNEQFF
V: TRBV12-3/TRBV12-4; D: NA; size: NA; J: TRBJ2-5; DNA: TGTGCCAGCAGTCTTTTAGAGACCCAGTACTTC; CDR3: CASSLLETQYF
V: TRBV6-5; D: TRBD2; size: NA; J: TRBJ2-1; DNA: TGTGCCAGCAAGGGACTAGCGGGAGGGGAAAATGAGCAGTTCTTC; CDR3: CASKGLAGGENEQFF
V: TRBV5-4; D: NA; size: NA; J: TRBJ2-6; DNA: TGTGCCAGCAGCTTCCACTCAGGGGGGGCCAACGTCCTGACTTTC; CDR3: CASSFHSGGANVLTF
V: TRBV9; D: TRBD1; size: NA; J: TRBJ1-5; DNA: TGTGCCAGCAGCGTAGGGACAGGGGAGGCACATCAGCCCCAGCATTTT; CDR3: CASSVGTGEAHQPQHF
V: TRBV7-2; D: NA; size: NA; J: TRBJ1-5; DNA: TGTGCCAGCAGCATCAGGGGTGGTCAGCCCCAGCATTTT; CDR3: CASSIRGGQPQHF
V: TRBV5-5; D: TRBD1; size: NA; J: TRBJ1-1; DNA: TGTGCCAGCAGCCTGGCTCCGGGACAGGGTTCCGCAGCTTTCTTT; CDR3: CASSLAPGQGSAAFF
V: TRBV28; D: TRBD1; size: NA; J: TRBJ1-6; DNA: TGTGCCAGCAGATTCAGCCCCCGGGACAGGGTGAATTCACCCCTCCACTTT; CDR3: CASRFSPRDRVNSPLHF
V: TRBV19; D: TRBD1; size: NA; J: TRBJ1-5; DNA: TGTGCCAGTAGATCCCACAGGGGGATCCGGAGCAATCAGCCCCAGCATTTT; CDR3: CASRSHRGIRSNQPQHF
V: TRBV7-2; D: TRBD2; size: NA; J: TRBJ2-1; DNA: TGTGCCAGCAGCGCGCGACTAGCGGGAGTTCACGGGCAGTTCTTC; CDR3: CASSARLAGVHGQFF
V: TRBV2; D: NA; size: NA; J: TRBJ2-2; DNA: TGTGCCAGCAAATTAGGGGGTTCGAACACCGGGGAGCTGTTTTTT; CDR3: CASKLGGSNTGELFF
V: TRBV5-6; D: NA; size: NA; J: TRBJ2-7; DNA: TGTGCCAGCAGCTTCGGCAGGGCCTACGAGCAGTACTTC; CDR3: CASSFGRAYEQYF